This T cell receptor beta chain was identified in a study of T cells in Graves' hyperthyroidism and ophthalmopathy. Patients aged 18 to 65 with hyperthyroidism were newly diagnosed, with duration under 2 months. Exclusions: uncontrolled infection, other autoimmune disease, pregnancy, lactation. TCR beta CDR3 regions were amplified from RNA. Carried out on the TCR CDR3, a first-round RT-PCR used the HTBI primer set. TCRdb fed the multiplex PCR reads into MiXCR, producing one record per CDR3 protein. The sample holds 210,000 or so distinct CDR3 sequences, 17% seen once. Study-wide results and caveats: Among clonotypes expanded in thyroid above 0.001, most were also found in blood.

In this sample, this clonotype turned up many times. Its antigen is still unknown. CDR1 is LGHDT and CDR2 is YNNKEL in the germline V gene (reference sequence). J lost 7 bases, V lost 4 bases, and 5 bases had no gene match. The CDR3 extends over 14 amino acids. The J gene is TRBJ2-3, the V gene TRBV3-1; 10 bases are a match to TRBD2. The clonotype originates from a man aged 45-60 years with Graves' hyperthyroidism. What was sequenced was blood. The CDR3 sequence is CASSLGLATNTQYF. CDR3 DNA sequence: TGTGCCAGCAGCCTGGGACTAGCGACCAATACGCAGTATTTT.